A selection of T cell receptor beta chains follows, all from one sample in a study of CD8 T cells in ankylosing spondylitis. In TCRdb, the 5' RACE reads were re-called with MiXCR into one record per CDR3 protein. The table lists roughly 190,000 distinct CDR3 sequences, roughly 13% of them singletons, with approximately 15% in the top ten. Sequenced: blood, either unsorted or a sorted T cell fraction (not recorded which). The source of these receptors is a male donor with ankylosing spondylitis or in good health (not recorded which). Both conserved end residues are part of each CDR3.

TRBJ2-3 TRBV6-5 CASSYDLASSTDTQYF
TRBJ1-1 TRBV27 CASRPIAGENTEAFF
TRBJ1-4 TRBV11-2 CASSGRTGQEEKLFF
TRBJ2-2 TRBV6-1 CASRTSLDRDTGELFF
TRBJ2-2 TRBV7-9 CASSSKGTGELFF
TRBJ2-7 TRBV7-9 CASSLVAGGPSGEQYF
TRBJ2-5 TRBV7-8 CASSRPPQETQYF
TRBJ2-5 TRBV4-1 CASSQVVSGIQETQYF
TRBJ2-5 TRBV19 CASGASQETQYF
TRBJ2-2 TRBV10-3 CAISESDRLPTGELFF
TRBJ2-3 TRBV5-1 CASSRAGMGTDTQYF
TRBJ1-6 TRBV10-1 CASSDSLNSPLHF
TRBJ1-1 TRBV20-1 CSARDEQGFTEAFF
TRBJ2-2 TRBV7-9 CASSHPLASTTGELFF
TRBJ2-2 TRBV12-5 CASGLAGNTGELFF
TRBJ2-1 TRBV14 CASSQATGYTSMYNEQFF
TRBJ2-7 TRBV4-1 CASSQEPTGGSEQYF
TRBJ2-7 TRBV29-1 CSVWTSGSYEQYF
TRBJ2-7 TRBV5-1 CASPSQGWYEQYF
TRBJ2-5 TRBV7-2 CASKLMASGGLQETQYF
TRBJ2-7 TRBV7-9 CASPYPLVTYEQYF
TRBJ2-1 TRBV10-3 CAISSARQAGDSYNEQFF
TRBJ2-3 TRBV5-1 CASSLDSSASVGYTQYF
TRBJ1-2 TRBV29-1 CSVDRPTGGYTF
TRBJ1-6 TRBV6-5 CASSYPPTAVGFNSPLHF
TRBJ2-1 TRBV20-1 CCAETSGRASYNEQFF
TRBJ2-7 TRBV29-1 CSVNTGGTYEQYF
TRBJ1-3 TRBV9 CASSGRGGGNTIYF
TRBJ2-1 TRBV6-2/TRBV6-3 CASTLPGLAQFF
TRBJ2-7 TRBV30 CAWSGGGAYEQYF
TRBJ1-1 TRBV7-9 CASSEGQGANTEAFF
TRBJ1-2 TRBV4-1 CASSHDPGDYGYTF
TRBJ1-1 TRBV15 CATSSSPTGFGTEAFF
TRBJ1-2 TRBV4-2 CASSQDQEGVVGYTF
TRBJ2-7 TRBV29-1 CSVKTGGYEQYF
TRBJ2-1 TRBV5-6 CASSLPSGEQFF
TRBJ2-1 TRBV7-6 CASSPTIAPESSEQFF
TRBJ2-5 TRBV12-3/TRBV12-4 CASSWGGQGEETQYF
TRBJ2-5 TRBV7-9 CASSFRHPGETQYF
TRBJ2-7 TRBV19 CASSLGSGMSYEQYF
TRBJ1-2 TRBV7-6 CASSPVSYGYTF
TRBJ2-3 TRBV5-1 CASSLFPGGAPADTQYF
TRBJ1-1 TRBV20-1 CSARGGTGVDWIEAFF
TRBJ1-2 TRBV13 CASSSYEIGGYTF
TRBJ1-1 TRBV3-1 CASSAFKWGGTEAFF
TRBJ2-5 TRBV5-1 CASSTGQDIQETQYF
TRBJ2-3 TRBV30 CAWTLSGASTDTQYF
TRBJ1-1 TRBV4-1 CASSREKGGSEAFF
TRBJ2-7 TRBV12-5 CASAHGGTVAYEQYF
TRBJ2-7 TRBV15 CATSITGGEQYF
TRBJ1-6 TRBV5-1 CASSLDRGSPLHF
TRBJ1-1 TRBV11-2 CASLAYVEAFF